This passage covers 4 T cell receptor beta chains from one sample sequenced in a study of CD8 T cells in ankylosing spondylitis. General study findings and limits: In ankylosing spondylitis blood, a motif of eight highly homologous TCR beta variants appeared characteristic.

Which antigens these TCRs recognize remains unknown. MiXCR, run by TCRdb on the 5' RACE reads, gives a single entry per CDR3 protein. The sample consists of 200,000 to 250,000 distinct CDR3 sequences, about 16% of them appearing once. Input material: blood, either unsorted or a sorted T cell fraction (not recorded which). The receptors shown here come from a male donor with ankylosing spondylitis.

The rearrangement joins TRBV25-1 to TRBJ2-1; D gene uncertain. The germline gives CDR1 MGHDK, CDR2 SYGVNS. The CDR3 spans 11 residues. V lost 6 bases to trimming and J lost 6 bases, with 6 bases between them. This CDR3 reads CASRWGNEQFF. CDR3 nucleotides: TGTGCCAGCAGGTGGGGCAATGAGCAGTTCTTC.

The chain links TRBV6-1 to TRBJ2-7, with 8 positions matching TRBD1. CDR3 length equals 14 residues. CDR1 and CDR2 (germline): MNHNS, SASEGT. The V gene end was trimmed by 2 bases and the J gene end by 4 bases; junction bases not matched to a gene: 4. The CDR3 here is CASSEWQGAYEQYF. In DNA form, the CDR3 reads TGTGCCAGCAGTGAATGGCAGGGGGCATACGAGCAGTACTTC.

The CDR3 coding sequence is TGCGCCAGCAGCGCGGGGGGGCCAGGCGAGCAGTACTTC. Its protein product is CASSAGGPGEQYF. This sequence joins TRBV5-1 and TRBJ2-7; 9 bases map to TRBD2. The CDR3 contains 13 residues. With 4 bases clipped from V and 6 bases from J, the junction kept 5 bases outside the gene matches. Germline lookup yields CDR1 SGHRS and CDR2 YFSETQ.

The V and J genes are TRBV7-6 and TRBJ2-1; D call uncertain. CDR3 length: 14 amino acids. Trimming cost V 5 bases and J 3 bases, with 11 bases left between them. Germline CDR1 SGHVS, CDR2 FNYEAQ. CDR3 bases: TGTGCCAGCAGCCCCGTAGGTTTCTACAATGAGCAGTTCTTC. Translating gives CASSPVGFYNEQFF.